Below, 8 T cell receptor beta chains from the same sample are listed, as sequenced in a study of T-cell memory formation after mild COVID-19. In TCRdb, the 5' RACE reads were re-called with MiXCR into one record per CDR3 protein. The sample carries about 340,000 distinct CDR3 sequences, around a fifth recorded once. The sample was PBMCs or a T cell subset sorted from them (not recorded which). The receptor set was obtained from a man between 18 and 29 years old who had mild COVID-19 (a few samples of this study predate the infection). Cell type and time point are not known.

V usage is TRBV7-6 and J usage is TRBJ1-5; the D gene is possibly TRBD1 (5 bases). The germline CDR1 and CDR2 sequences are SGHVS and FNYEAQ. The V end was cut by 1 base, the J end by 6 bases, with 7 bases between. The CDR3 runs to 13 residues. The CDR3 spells CASSLEGSQPQHF. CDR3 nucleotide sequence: TGTGCCAGCAGCTTAGAGGGGAGTCAGCCCCAGCATTTT.

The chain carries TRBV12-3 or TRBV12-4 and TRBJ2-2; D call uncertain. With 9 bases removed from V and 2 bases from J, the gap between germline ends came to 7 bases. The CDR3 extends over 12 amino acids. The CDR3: CARRPNTGELFF. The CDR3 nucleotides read TGTGCCAGAAGGCCAAACACCGGGGAGCTGTTTTTT.

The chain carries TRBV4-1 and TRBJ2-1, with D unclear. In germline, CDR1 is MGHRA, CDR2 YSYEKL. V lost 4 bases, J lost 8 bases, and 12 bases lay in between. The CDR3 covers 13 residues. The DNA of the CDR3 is TGCGCCAGCAGCCGAACCGCGAAGGATGAGCAGTTCTTC. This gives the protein CASSRTAKDEQFF.

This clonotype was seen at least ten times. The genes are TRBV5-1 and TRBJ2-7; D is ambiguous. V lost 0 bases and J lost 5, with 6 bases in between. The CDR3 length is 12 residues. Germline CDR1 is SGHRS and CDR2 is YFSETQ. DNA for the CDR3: TGCGCCAGCAGCTTGGATCGGAACGAGCAGTACTTC. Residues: CASSLDRNEQYF.

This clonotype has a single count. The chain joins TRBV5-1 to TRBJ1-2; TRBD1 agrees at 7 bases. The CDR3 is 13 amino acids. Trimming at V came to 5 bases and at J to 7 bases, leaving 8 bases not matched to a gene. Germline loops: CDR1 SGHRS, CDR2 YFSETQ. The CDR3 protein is CASRPDRVGGYTF. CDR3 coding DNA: TGCGCCAGCAGGCCCGACAGGGTGGGTGGCTACACCTTC.

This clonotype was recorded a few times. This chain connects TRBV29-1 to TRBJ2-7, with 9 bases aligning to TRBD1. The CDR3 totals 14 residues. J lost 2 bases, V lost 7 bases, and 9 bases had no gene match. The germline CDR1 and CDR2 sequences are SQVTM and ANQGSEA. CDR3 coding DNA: TGCAGCGCTGGGAGTCGGACAGGGGCCTACGAGCAGTACTTC. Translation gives CSAGSRTGAYEQYF.

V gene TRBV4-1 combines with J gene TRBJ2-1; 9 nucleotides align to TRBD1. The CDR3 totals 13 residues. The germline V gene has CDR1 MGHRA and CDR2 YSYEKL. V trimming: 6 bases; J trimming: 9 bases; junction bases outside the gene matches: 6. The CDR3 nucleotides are TGCGCCAGCAGGGGACAGGGATGGGGTGAGCAGTTCTTC. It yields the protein CASRGQGWGEQFF.

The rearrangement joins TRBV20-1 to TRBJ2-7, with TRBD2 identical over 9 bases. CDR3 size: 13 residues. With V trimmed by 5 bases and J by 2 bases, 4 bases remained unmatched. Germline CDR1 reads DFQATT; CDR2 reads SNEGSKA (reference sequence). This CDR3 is CSAPRGGTYEQYF. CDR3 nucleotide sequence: TGCAGTGCTCCGCGGGGGGGAACCTACGAGCAGTACTTC.